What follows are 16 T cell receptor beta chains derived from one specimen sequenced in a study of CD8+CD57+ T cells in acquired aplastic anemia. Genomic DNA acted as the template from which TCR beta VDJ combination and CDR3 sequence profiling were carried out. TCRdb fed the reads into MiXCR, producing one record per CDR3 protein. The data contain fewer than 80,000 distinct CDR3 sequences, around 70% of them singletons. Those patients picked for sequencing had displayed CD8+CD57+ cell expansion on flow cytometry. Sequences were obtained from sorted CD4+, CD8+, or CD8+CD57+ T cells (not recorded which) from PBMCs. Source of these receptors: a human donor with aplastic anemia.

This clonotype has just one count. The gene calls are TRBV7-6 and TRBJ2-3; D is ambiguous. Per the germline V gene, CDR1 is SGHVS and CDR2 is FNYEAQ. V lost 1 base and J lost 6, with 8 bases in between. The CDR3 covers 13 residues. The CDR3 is CASSLELGDTQYF. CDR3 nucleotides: TGTGCCAGCAGCTTAGAGTTGGGGGATACGCAGTATTTT.

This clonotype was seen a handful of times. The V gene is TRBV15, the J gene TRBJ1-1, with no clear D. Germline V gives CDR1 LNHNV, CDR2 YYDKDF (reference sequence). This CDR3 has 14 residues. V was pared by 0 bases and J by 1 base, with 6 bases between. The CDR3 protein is CATSRDRGNTEAFF. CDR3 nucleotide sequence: TGTGCCACCAGCAGAGATAGAGGGAACACTGAAGCTTTCTTT.

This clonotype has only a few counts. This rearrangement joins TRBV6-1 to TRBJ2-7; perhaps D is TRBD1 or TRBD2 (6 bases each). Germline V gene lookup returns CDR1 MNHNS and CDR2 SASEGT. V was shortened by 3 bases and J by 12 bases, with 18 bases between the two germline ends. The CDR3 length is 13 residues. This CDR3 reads CASSDRDTGGGYF. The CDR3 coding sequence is TGTGCCAGCAGTGATCGGGACACCGGGGGAGGGTACTTC.

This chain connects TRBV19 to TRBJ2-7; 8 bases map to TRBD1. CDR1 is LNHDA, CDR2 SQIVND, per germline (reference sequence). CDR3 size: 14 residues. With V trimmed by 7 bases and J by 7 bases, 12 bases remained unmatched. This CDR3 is CASNWGQAAEEQYF. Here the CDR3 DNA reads TGTGCCAGTAATTGGGGACAGGCAGCGGAAGAGCAGTACTTC.

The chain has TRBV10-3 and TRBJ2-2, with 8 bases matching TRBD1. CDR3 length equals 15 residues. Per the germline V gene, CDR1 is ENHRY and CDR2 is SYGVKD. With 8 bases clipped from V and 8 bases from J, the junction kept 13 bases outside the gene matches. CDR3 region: CAIGRQGIERGELFF. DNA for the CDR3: TGTGCCATCGGGCGACAGGGGATAGAACGGGGGGAGCTGTTTTTT.

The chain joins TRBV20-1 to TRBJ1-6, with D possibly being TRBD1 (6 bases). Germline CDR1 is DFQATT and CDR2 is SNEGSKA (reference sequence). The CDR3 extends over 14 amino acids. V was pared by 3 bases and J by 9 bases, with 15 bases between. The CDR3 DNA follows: TGCAGTGCTAGCCTTATACAGGGAGCTTCACCCCTCCACTTT. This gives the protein CSASLIQGASPLHF.

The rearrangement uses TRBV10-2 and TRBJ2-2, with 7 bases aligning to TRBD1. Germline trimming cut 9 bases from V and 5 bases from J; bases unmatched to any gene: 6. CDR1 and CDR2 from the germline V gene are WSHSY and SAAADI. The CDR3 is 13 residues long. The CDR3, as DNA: TGCGCCAGTCGAAAGGGGGCAACCGGGGAGCTGTTTTTT. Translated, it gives CASRKGATGELFF.

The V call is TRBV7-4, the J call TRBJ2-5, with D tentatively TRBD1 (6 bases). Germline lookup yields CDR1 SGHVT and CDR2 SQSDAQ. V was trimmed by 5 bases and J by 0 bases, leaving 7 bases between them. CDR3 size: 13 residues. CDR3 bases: TGTGCCAGCAGCCGGGACAACCAAGAGACCCAGTACTTC. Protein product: CASSRDNQETQYF.

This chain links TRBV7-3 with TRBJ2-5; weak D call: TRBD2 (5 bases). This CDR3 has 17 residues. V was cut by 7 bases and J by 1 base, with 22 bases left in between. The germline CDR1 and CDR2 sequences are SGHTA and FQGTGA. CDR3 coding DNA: TGTGCCAGCAAGGACTCTTCGCTGGTGATGGTCCAAGAGACCCAGTACTTC. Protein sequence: CASKDSSLVMVQETQYF.

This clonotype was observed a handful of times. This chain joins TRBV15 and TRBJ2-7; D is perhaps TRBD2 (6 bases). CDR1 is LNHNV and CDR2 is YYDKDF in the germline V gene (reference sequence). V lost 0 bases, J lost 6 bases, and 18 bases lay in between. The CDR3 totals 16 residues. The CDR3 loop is CATSRDKGAGSGEQYF. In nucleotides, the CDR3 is TGTGCCACCAGCAGAGATAAAGGGGCGGGATCTGGCGAGCAGTACTTC. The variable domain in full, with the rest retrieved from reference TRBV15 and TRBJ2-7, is DAMVIQNPRYQVTQFGKPVTLSCSQTLNHNVMYWYQQKSSQAPKLLFHYYDKDFNNEADTPDNFQSRRPNTSFCFLDIRSPGLGDTAMYLCATSRDKGAGSGEQYFGPGTRLTVT.

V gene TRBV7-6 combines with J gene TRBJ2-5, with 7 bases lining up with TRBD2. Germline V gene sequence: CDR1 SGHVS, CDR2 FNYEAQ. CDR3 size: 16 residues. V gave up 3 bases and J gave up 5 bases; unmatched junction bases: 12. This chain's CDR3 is CASSFWDTGEGETQYF. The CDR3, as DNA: TGTGCCAGCAGCTTTTGGGATACGGGGGAGGGGGAGACCCAGTACTTC.

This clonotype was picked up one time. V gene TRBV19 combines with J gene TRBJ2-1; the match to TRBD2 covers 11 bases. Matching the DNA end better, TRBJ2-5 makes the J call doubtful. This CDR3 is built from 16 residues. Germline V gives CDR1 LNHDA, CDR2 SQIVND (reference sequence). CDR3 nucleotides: TGTGCCAGTAGTGGGGGACTAGCGGTGGGACAAGAGACCCAGTACTTC. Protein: CASSGGLAVGQETQYF.

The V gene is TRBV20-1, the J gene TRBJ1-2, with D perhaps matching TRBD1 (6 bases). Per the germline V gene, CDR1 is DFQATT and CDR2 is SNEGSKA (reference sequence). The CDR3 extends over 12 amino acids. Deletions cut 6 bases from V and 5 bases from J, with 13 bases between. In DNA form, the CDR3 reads TGCAGTGCCTCGACAGGAAATTATGGCTACACCTTC. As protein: CSASTGNYGYTF.

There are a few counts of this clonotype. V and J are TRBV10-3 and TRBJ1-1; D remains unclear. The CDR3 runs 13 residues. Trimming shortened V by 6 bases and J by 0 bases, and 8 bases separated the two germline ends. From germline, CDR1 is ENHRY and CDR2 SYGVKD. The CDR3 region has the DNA TGTGCCATCAGGGAGAGGCTGAACACTGAAGCTTTCTTT. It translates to CAIRERLNTEAFF.

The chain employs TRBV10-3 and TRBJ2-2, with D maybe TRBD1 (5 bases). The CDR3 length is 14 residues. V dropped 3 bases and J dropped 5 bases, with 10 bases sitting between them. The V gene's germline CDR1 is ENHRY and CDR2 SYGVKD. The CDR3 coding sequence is TGTGCCATCAGTGAAGGGGCCAGAACCGGGGAGCTGTTTTTT. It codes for CAISEGARTGELFF.

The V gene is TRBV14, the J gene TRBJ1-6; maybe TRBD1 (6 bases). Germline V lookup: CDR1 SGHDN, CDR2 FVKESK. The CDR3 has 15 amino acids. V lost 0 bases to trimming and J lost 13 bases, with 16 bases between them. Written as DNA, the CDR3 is TGTGCCAGCAGCCAAGAGGCAGGGGCCATCCCTCCCCTCCACTTT. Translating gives CASSQEAGAIPPLHF. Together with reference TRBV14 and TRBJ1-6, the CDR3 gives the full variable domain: EAGVTQFPSHSVIEKGQTVTLRCDPISGHDNLYWYRRVMGKEIKFLLHFVKESKQDESGMPNNRFLAERTGGTYSTLKVQPAELEDSGVYFCASSQEAGAIPPLHFGNGTRLTVT.